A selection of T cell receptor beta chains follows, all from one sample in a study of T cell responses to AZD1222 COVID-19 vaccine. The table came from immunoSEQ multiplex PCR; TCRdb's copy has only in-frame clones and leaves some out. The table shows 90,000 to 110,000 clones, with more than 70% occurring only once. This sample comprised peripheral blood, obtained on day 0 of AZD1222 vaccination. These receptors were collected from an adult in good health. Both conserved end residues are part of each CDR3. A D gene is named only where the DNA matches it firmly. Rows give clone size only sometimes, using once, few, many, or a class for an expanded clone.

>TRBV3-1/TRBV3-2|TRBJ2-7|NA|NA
TGTGCCAGCAGCCAAGATAGGGGCCTTCCCAACGAGCAGTACTTC
CASSQDRGLPNEQYF
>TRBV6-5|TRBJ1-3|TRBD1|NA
TGTGCCAGCATAAAGGACAGGGGTGAAAACACCATATATTTT
CASIKDRGENTIYF
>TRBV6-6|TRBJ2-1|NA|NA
TGTGCCAGCAAGTTAGGGTATCCCTACAATGAGCAGTTCTTC
CASKLGYPYNEQFF
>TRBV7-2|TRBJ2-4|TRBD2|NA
TGTGCCAGCAGCTTAGTAGTACTAGCGGGAGCCAAAAACATTCAGTACTTC
CASSLVVLAGAKNIQYF
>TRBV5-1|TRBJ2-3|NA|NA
TGCGCCAGCAGCTTGGGTCTCCCTGGCACAGATACGCAGTATTTT
CASSLGLPGTDTQYF
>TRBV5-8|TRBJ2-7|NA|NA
TGTGCCAGCAGCTTGGAGACCAATCCATTATACTACGAGCAGTACTTC
CASSLETNPLYYEQYF
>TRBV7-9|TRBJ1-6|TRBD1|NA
TGTGCCAGCAGCTTAGAGACAGGGGATAATTCACCCCTCCACTTT
CASSLETGDNSPLHF
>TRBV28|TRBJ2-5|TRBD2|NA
TGTGCCAGCGGGCCTTCTAGCGGGAGGGGGGAGACCCAGTACTTC
CASGPSSGRGETQYF
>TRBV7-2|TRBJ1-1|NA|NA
TGTGCCAGCAGCGCCGGGGCGTGGATGAACACTGAAGCTTTCTTT
CASSAGAWMNTEAFF
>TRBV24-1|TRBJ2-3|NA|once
TGTGCCACCAGGGGGGACACAGATACGCAGTATTTT
CATRGDTDTQYF
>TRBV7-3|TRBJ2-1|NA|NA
TGTGCCAGCAGCTTACCCGTGGGGGGTGAGCAGTTCTTC
CASSLPVGGEQFF
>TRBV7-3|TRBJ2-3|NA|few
TGTGCCAGCAGCCGGAACGGACTGCCAGATACGCAGTATTTT
CASSRNGLPDTQYF
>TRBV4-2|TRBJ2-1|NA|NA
TGTGCCAGCAGCCCGTCTCGGGCCTACAATGAGCAGTTCTTC
CASSPSRAYNEQFF
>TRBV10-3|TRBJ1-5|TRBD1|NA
TGTGCCATCAGTGAGGACAGGGGTGGGCAGCCCCAGCATTTT
CAISEDRGGQPQHF
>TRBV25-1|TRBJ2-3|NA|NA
TGTGCCAGCAGTGAATCCGTATCAAGGCCATACACAGATACGCAGTATTTT
CASSESVSRPYTDTQYF
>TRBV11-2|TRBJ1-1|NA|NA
TGTGCCAGCAGCTTCACAGGTGAAACTGAAGCTTTCTTT
CASSFTGETEAFF
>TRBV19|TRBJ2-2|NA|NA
TGTGCCAGTAGGGTTAAGGGATCCACCGGGGAGCTGTTTTTT
CASRVKGSTGELFF
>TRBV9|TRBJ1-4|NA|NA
TGTGCCAGCAGCGTTAATGAGTTTGGTGAAAAACTGTTTTTT
CASSVNEFGEKLFF
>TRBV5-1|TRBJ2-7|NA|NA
TGCGCCAGCAGCCCGGGTTCCAGCCCCCCAACCGAGCAGTACTTC
CASSPGSSPPTEQYF
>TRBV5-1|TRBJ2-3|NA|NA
TGCGCCAGCAGCTTGGCGATGGGTACCACAGATACGCAGTATTTT
CASSLAMGTTDTQYF
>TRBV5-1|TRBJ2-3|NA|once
TGCGCCAGCAGCTTAACGGACAGCACAGATACGCAGTATTTT
CASSLTDSTDTQYF
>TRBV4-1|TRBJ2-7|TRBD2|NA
TGCGCCAGCAGCCAGGGGGTAGCGGGAGCGTACGAGCAGTACTTC
CASSQGVAGAYEQYF
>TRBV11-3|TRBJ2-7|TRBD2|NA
TGTGCCCTGGGGACTAGCGGGCGAAAAGAGCAGTACTTC
CALGTSGRKEQYF
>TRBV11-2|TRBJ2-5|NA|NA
TGTGCCAGCAGCCGAGGGAGTCAAGAGACCCAGTACTTC
CASSRGSQETQYF
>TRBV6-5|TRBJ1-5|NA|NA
TGTGCCAGCAGTCCTCGCAAAAATCAGCCCCAGCATTTT
CASSPRKNQPQHF
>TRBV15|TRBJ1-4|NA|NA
TGTGCCACCAGCAGACAGGCAGGCGAAAAACTGTTTTTT
CATSRQAGEKLFF
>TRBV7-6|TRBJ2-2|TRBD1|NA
TGTGCCAGCAGCTTCCCCCGACAGGGGGCGAGTGGAACCGGGGAGCTGTTTTTT
CASSFPRQGASGTGELFF
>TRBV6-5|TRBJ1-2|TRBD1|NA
TGTGCCAGCAGCTACAGGGGAGGCTATGGCTACACCTTC
CASSYRGGYGYTF
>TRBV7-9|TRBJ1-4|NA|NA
TGTGCCAGCAGTTTGATCGGGGGCGTCAATGAAAAACTGTTTTTT
CASSLIGGVNEKLFF
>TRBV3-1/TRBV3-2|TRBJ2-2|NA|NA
TGTGCCAGCAGCCACCTACAGGAGCCCGGGGAGCTGTTTTTT
CASSHLQEPGELFF
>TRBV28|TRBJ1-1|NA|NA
TGTGCCAGCAGTTTCCCAGAATTGAACACTGAAGCTTTCTTT
CASSFPELNTEAFF
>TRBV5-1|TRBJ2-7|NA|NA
TGCGCCAGCAGCTTGGCGGGAGCCCAACCTGAGCAGTACTTC
CASSLAGAQPEQYF
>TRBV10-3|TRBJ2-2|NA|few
TGTGCCTCTAGTCGACAGCCTCAATCGGACACCGGGGAGCTGTTTTTT
CASSRQPQSDTGELFF
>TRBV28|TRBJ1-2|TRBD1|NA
TGTGCCAGCAGTTCGACAGGGGGCAGTGGCTACACCTTC
CASSSTGGSGYTF
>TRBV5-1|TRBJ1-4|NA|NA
TGCGCCAGCAGCTTGGGGGTCAGGGTCTCAACTAATGAAAAACTGTTTTTT
CASSLGVRVSTNEKLFF
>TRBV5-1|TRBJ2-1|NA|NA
TGCGCCAGCAGCCCGGGGGACAGATACAATGAGCAGTTCTTC
CASSPGDRYNEQFF
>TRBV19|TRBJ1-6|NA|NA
TGTGCCAGTAAAGTGGATGGCAGGGAGAATTCACCCCTCCACTTT
CASKVDGRENSPLHF
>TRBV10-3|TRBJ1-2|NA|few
TGTGCCATCAGTGAGTCAGAACAGTTCTATGGCTACACCTTC
CAISESEQFYGYTF
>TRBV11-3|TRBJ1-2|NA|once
TGTGCCAGCAGCCCTCAGATGGTCCGGAGGGGGACTATTTCTACCTATGGCTACACCTTC
CASSPQMVRRGTISTYGYTF
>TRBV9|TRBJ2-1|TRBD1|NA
TGTGCCAGCAGCCCTGGGTGGGGACAGAGCTCCTACAATGAGCAGTTCTTC
CASSPGWGQSSYNEQFF
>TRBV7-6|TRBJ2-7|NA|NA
TGTGCCAGCAGCCTTGACAGAGCCTACGAGCAGTACTTC
CASSLDRAYEQYF
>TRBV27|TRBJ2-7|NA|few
TGTGCCAGCAGTTTCGGACTGAACTACGAGCAGTACTTC
CASSFGLNYEQYF
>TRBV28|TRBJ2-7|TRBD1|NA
TGTGCCTCTACCGGGACAGCCTACGAGCAGTACTTC
CASTGTAYEQYF
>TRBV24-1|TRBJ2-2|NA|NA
TGTGCCACCAGTGTTTACACCGGGGAGCTGTTTTTT
CATSVYTGELFF
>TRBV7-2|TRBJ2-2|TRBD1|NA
TGTGCCAGCAGCTTAGAAAGGAGGGACAGGTGGCGGAACACCGGGGAGCTGTTTTTT
CASSLERRDRWRNTGELFF
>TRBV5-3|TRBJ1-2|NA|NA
TGTGCCAGAAAATCGGCTGTCTATGGCTACACCTTC
CARKSAVYGYTF
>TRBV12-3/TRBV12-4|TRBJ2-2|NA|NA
TGTGCCAGCAGTTTTGGGCCCGGGGAGCTGTTTTTT
CASSFGPGELFF
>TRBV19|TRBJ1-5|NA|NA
TGTGCCACCTGTGACATTTATAGCAATCAGCCCCAGCATTTT
CATCDIYSNQPQHF
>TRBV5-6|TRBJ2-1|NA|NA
TGTGCCAGCAGCTTACAGGGAACGGACAATGAGCAGTTCTTC
CASSLQGTDNEQFF
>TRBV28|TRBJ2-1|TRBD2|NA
TGTGCCAGCCGGGAGGGGGGGAGTAATGAGCAGTTCTTC
CASREGGSNEQFF
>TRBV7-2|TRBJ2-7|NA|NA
TGTGCCAGCAGCGATTACGAGGGGGGCGAGCAGTACTTC
CASSDYEGGEQYF
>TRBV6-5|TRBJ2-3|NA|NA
TGTGCCAGCAGTTACTCTGGCCAGGGAGGCACAGATACGCAGTATTTT
CASSYSGQGGTDTQYF
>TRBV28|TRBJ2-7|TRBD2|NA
TGTGCCAGCAGTTTGGGACTAGCGGGAGCCTACGAGCAGTACTTC
CASSLGLAGAYEQYF
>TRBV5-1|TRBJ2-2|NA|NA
TGCGCCAGCAGCCTGACAGGACAGACTATGGGGGAGCTGTTTTTT
CASSLTGQTMGELFF
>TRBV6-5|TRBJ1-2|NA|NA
TGTGCCAGCTTTACCAGAATGGACTATGGCTACACCTTC
CASFTRMDYGYTF
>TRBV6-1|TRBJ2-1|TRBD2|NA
TGTGCCAGCAGTGAAGGGGCTGCGGGGGGGGCATACAATGAGCAGTTCTTC
CASSEGAAGGAYNEQFF
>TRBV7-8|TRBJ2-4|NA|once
TGTGCCAGCAGCGCCCGAACGGAGGCCAAAAACATTCAGTACTTC
CASSARTEAKNIQYF
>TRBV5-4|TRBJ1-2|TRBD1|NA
TGTGCCAGCAGTTCGACAGGGGTTGATGGCTACACCTTC
CASSSTGVDGYTF
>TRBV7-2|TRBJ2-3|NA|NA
TGTGCCAGCAGCTTAGCGAAGTACACAGATACGCAGTATTTT
CASSLAKYTDTQYF
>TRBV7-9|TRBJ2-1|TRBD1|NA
TGTGCCAGCAGCTCGGTACAGGGGGCATATGAGCAGTTCTTC
CASSSVQGAYEQFF